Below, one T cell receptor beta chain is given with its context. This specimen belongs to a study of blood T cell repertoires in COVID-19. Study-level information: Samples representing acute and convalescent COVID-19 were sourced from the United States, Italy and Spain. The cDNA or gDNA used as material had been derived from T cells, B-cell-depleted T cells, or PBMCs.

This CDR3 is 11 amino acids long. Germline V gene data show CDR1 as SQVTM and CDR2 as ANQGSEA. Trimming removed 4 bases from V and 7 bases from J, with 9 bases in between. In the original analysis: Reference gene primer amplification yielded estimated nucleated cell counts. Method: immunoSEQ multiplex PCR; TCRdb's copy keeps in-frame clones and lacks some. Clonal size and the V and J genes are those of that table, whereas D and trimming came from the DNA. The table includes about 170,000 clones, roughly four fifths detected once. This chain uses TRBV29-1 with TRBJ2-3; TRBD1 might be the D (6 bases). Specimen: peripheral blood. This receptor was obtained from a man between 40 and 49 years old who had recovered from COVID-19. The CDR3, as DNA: TGCAGCGTTGGGACAGAGTATACGCAGTATTTT. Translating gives CSVGTEYTQYF.